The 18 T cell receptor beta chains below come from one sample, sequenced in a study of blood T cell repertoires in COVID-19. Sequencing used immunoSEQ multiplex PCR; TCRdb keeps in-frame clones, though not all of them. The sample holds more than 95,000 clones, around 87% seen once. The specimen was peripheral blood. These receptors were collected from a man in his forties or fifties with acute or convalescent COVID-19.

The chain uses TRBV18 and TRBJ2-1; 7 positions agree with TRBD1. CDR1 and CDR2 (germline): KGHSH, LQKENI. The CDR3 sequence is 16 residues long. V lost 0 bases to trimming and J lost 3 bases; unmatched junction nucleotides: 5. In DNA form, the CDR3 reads TGTGCCAGCTCACCACCAGGGACAGCCCTCTACAATGAGCAGTTCTTC. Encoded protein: CASSPPGTALYNEQFF.

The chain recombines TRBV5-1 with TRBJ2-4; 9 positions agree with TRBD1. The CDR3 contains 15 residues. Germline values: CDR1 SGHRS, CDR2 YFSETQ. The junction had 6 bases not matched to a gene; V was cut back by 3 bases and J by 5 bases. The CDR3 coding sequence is TGCGCCAGCAGCTCCTCCGGGACAGGGCAAAACATTCAGTACTTC. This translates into CASSSSGTGQNIQYF.

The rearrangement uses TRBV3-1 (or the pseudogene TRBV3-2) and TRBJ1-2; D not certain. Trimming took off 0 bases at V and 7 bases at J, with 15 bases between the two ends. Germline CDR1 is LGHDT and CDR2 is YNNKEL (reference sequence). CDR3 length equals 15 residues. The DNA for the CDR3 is TGTGCCAGCAGCCAAGAGAGTCTCACATCGGGTGGCTACACCTTC. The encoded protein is CASSQESLTSGGYTF.

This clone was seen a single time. The CDR3: CASSQGRLLAGRTDTQYF. CDR3 coding DNA: TGCGCCAGCAGCCAAGGGCGTCTACTAGCGGGACGGACAGATACGCAGTATTTT. The chain uses TRBV4-1 and TRBJ2-3, with 10 bases matching TRBD2. The V segment lost 1 base and the J segment 3 bases; nucleotides outside the gene matches: 10. The CDR3 loop spans 18 amino acids. Germline CDR1 MGHRA, CDR2 YSYEKL.

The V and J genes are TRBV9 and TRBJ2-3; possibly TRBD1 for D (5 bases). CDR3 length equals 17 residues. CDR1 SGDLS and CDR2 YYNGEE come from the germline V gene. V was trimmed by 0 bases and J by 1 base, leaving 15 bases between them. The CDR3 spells CASSVGPLGARTDTQYF. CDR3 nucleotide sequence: TGTGCCAGCAGCGTAGGACCCCTAGGGGCACGCACAGATACGCAGTATTTT.

The CDR3 sequence: CASSGTIAAGELFF. The DNA for the CDR3 is TGCGCCAGCAGTGGCACAATAGCAGCTGGGGAGCTGTTTTTT. This chain joins TRBV10-2 and TRBJ2-2, with D uncertain. The CDR3 runs to 14 residues. V gave up 4 bases and J gave up 8 bases, with 14 bases separating them. Germline CDR1 WSHSY, CDR2 SAAADI.

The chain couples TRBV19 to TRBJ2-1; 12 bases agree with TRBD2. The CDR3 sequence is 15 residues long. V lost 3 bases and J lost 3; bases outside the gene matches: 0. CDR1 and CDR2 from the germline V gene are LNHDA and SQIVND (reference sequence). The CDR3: CASSMTSGSYNEQFF. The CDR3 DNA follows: TGTGCCAGTAGTATGACTAGCGGGAGCTACAATGAGCAGTTCTTC.

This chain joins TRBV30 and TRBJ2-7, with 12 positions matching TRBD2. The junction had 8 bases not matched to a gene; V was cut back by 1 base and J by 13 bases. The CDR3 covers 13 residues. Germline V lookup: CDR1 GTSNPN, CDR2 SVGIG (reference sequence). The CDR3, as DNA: TGTGCCTGGAGTGCCGCCCGGACTAGCGGGATTTACTTC. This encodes CAWSAARTSGIYF.

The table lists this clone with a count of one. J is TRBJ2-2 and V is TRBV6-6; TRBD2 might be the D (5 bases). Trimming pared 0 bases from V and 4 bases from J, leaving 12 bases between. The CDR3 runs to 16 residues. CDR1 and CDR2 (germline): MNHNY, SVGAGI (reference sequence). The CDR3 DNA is TGTGCCAGCAGTTACTCTCTGTCCACTAGCACCGGGGAGCTGTTTTTT. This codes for CASSYSLSTSTGELFF.

CDR3 coding DNA: TGTGCCAGCAGCTGGGGGGGGCGGAGCTCCTACAATGAGCAGTTCTTC. Its translation: CASSWGGRSSYNEQFF. The chain couples TRBV7-6 to TRBJ2-1, with D possibly being TRBD2 (7 bases). Trimming removed 4 bases at V and 0 bases at J, with 13 bases between. CDR3 length: 16 amino acids. Germline CDR1 reads SGHVS; CDR2 reads FNYEAQ.

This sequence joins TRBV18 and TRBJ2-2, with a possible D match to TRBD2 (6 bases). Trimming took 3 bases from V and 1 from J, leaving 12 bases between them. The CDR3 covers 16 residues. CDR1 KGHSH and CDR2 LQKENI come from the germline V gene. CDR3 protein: CASSPYRLENTGELFF. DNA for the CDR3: TGTGCCAGCTCACCTTACCGACTAGAGAACACCGGGGAGCTGTTTTTT.

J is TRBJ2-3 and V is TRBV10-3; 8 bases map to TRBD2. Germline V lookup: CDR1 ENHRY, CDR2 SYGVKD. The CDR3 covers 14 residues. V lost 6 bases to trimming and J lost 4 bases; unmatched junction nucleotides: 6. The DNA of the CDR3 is TGTGCCATCAGGAGGGGACTAGAGGCAGATACGCAGTATTTT. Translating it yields CAIRRGLEADTQYF.

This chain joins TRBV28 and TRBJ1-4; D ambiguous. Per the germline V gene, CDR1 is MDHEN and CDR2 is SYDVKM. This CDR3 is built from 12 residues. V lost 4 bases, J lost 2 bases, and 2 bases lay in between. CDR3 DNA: TGTGCCAGCAGTTCTACTAATGAAAAACTGTTTTTT. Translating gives CASSSTNEKLFF.

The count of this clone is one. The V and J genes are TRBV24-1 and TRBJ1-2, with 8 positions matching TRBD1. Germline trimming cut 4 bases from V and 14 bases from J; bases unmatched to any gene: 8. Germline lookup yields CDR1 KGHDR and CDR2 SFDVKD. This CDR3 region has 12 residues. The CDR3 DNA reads TGTGCCACCAGTGACCCCCAGGACAGGGCGACCTTC. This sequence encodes CATSDPQDRATF.

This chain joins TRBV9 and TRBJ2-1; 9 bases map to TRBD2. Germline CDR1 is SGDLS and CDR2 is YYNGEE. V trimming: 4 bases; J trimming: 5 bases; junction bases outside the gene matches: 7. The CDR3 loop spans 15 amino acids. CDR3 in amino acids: CASSSTSGRNNEQFF. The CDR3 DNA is TGTGCCAGCAGCTCCACTAGCGGGCGTAACAATGAGCAGTTCTTC.

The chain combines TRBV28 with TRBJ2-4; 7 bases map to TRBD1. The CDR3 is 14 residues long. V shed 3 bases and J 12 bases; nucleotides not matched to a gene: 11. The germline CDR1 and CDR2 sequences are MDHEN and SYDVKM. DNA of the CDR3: TGTGCCAGCAGTTTGGGCACCTACAGGGGCTCTCAGTACTTC. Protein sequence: CASSLGTYRGSQYF. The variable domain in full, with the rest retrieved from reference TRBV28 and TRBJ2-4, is DVKVTQSSRYLVKRTGEKVFLECVQDMDHENMFWYRQDPGLGLRLIYFSYDVKMKEKGDIPEGYSVSREKKERFSLILESASTNQTSMYLCASSLGTYRGSQYFGAGTRLSVL.

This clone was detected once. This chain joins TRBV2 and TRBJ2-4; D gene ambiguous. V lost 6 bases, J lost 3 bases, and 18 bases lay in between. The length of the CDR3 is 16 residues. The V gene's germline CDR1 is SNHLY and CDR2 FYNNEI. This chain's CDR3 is CASRPQLTKVKNIQYF. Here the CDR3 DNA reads TGTGCCAGCAGGCCACAGCTTACCAAGGTCAAAAACATTCAGTACTTC.

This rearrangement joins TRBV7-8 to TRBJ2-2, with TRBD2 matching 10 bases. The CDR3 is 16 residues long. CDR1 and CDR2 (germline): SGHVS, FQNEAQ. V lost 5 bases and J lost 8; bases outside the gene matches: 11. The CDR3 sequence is CASSQNSGRAFGELFF. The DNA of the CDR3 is TGTGCCAGCAGCCAGAACAGCGGGAGGGCATTTGGGGAGCTGTTTTTT.